One sample yielded the 30 T cell receptor beta chains listed below, sequenced in a study of T cell repertoires in cytomegalovirus infection. Each CDR3 protein is one row after TCRdb ran MiXCR on the reads. The data hold a few hundred thousand distinct CDR3 sequences, with around a sixth observed a single time. Sequenced: PBMCs. These receptors came from a human donor in good health (CMV status not recorded). Some clones in this sample may be carry-over from other donors' samples.

This clonotype was observed at least ten times. V usage is TRBV28 and J usage is TRBJ1-2; TRBD1 is a possible D gene (6 bases). V shed 2 bases and J shed 2 bases, with 12 bases lying between them. In germline, CDR1 is MDHEN, CDR2 SYDVKM. The CDR3 is made up of 15 amino acids. This CDR3 reads CASSLIGGPNYGYTF. CDR3 nucleotides: TGTGCCAGCAGTTTAATAGGGGGTCCCAACTATGGCTACACCTTC.

The sample holds a few counts of this clonotype. V usage is TRBV4-1 and J usage is TRBJ1-5; D is ambiguous. The germline CDR1 and CDR2 sequences are MGHRA and YSYEKL. The CDR3 covers 15 residues. V was cut by 0 bases and J by 6 bases, with 12 bases left in between. For the CDR3, the DNA is TGCGCCAGCAGCCAAGATTGGGGAGTGGGTCAGCCCCAGCATTTT. It yields the protein CASSQDWGVGQPQHF.

Notes on this clonotype: A much larger clone lies a single base off, so this may be a read error. The CDR3 region has the DNA TGTGCCAGCAGTTACTCCCGGACAGGCGACTCCCAGCAGTACTTC. Its translation is CASSYSRTGDSQQYF. The chain uses TRBV6-5 and TRBJ2-7; 7 bases fit TRBD1. CDR1 is MNHEY and CDR2 is SVGAGI in the germline V gene. This CDR3 contains 15 residues. V gave up 0 bases and J gave up 8 bases; unmatched junction bases: 10.

The chain carries TRBV5-1 and TRBJ1-6; D is possibly TRBD1 (6 bases). The germline V and J ends were trimmed by 0 bases and 13 bases, with 14 bases remaining between them. In germline, CDR1 is SGHRS, CDR2 YFSETQ. The CDR3 sequence is 14 residues long. CDR3 DNA: TGCGCCAGCAGCTTGGACCGCGGGGGGGGCCCCCTCCACTTT. Translating gives CASSLDRGGGPLHF.

V gene TRBV4-1 combines with J gene TRBJ1-1, with D hard to call. The length of the CDR3 is 13 residues. Between the trimmed V and J ends, which lost 6 bases and 1 base, there was a span of 9 bases. The germline V gene encodes CDR1 MGHRA and CDR2 YSYEKL. Written as DNA, the CDR3 is TGCGCCAGCAGACCCTCGGGGAACACTGAAGCTTTCTTT. Its protein is CASRPSGNTEAFF.

This clonotype has a handful of counts. The chain recombines TRBV7-9 with TRBJ1-4; TRBD1 is a possible D gene (6 bases). The germline V gene has CDR1 SEHNR and CDR2 FQNEAQ (reference sequence). CDR3 length equals 15 residues. Trimming stripped 4 bases from V and 4 bases from J, with 13 bases between. This chain's CDR3 is CASSSGAGNNEKLFF. The CDR3 DNA sequence: TGTGCCAGCAGCTCAGGGGCAGGAAATAATGAAAAACTGTTTTTT.

The rearrangement joins TRBV28 to TRBJ1-2, with D hard to call. This CDR3 spans 17 amino acids. Trimming removed 5 bases at V and 6 bases at J, with 25 bases between. The germline V gene encodes CDR1 MDHEN and CDR2 SYDVKM. DNA of the CDR3: TGTGCCAGCAGTCCCCATTTGCGGTCCGACCTCGACGATGGCTACACCTTC. This gives the protein CASSPHLRSDLDDGYTF.

This clonotype came up many times. V gene TRBV6-1 combines with J gene TRBJ2-3; TRBD1 agrees at 9 bases. This CDR3 is 18 amino acids long. The ends lost 2 bases at V and 3 bases at J; junction bases unmatched: 12. Germline V gene sequence: CDR1 MNHNS, CDR2 SASEGT. The CDR3 sequence: CASSERKDWGQGTDTQYF. The CDR3 DNA follows: TGTGCCAGCAGTGAACGTAAAGACTGGGGACAGGGAACAGATACGCAGTATTTT.

The chain carries TRBV12-3 or TRBV12-4 and TRBJ2-5; D remains ambiguous. Trimming left V 5 bases short and J 5 bases short, with 21 bases between. There are 16 residues in the CDR3. The CDR3 coding sequence is TGTGCCAGCAGTCTAACGAGCAGGCGGCCCGGCGAGACCCAGTACTTC. Protein: CASSLTSRRPGETQYF.

This clonotype was counted many times. The chain carries TRBV4-1 and TRBJ1-1; no reliable D call. Trimming left V 4 bases short and J 3 bases short, with 9 bases between. Germline V gene lookup returns CDR1 MGHRA and CDR2 YSYEKL. The CDR3 has 13 amino acids. For the CDR3, the DNA is TGCGCCAGCAGCCCAGAGGGCGACACTGAAGCTTTCTTT. It encodes CASSPEGDTEAFF.

This clonotype has a handful of counts. This chain uses TRBV15 with TRBJ1-1; 7 bases align to TRBD1. After removal of 3 bases from V and 3 bases from J, the junction contained 4 bases not matched to a gene. Germline-derived CDR1 and CDR2 are LNHNV and YYDKDF (reference sequence). This CDR3 is 14 amino acids long. The CDR3 loop is CATSSQGGHTEAFF. CDR3 in DNA: TGTGCCACCAGCAGTCAGGGGGGGCACACTGAAGCTTTCTTT.

This clonotype was seen a few times. The chain couples TRBV7-2 to TRBJ2-5, with D uncertain. There are 11 residues in the CDR3. The germline V gene encodes CDR1 SGHTA and CDR2 FQGNSA. Trimming removed 4 bases at V and 6 bases at J, with 6 bases between. The CDR3 coding sequence is TGTGCCAGCAGCTCCGGACAGACCCAGTACTTC. Its translation: CASSSGQTQYF.

This clonotype appeared once. The chain uses TRBV5-4 and TRBJ1-4, with 12 nucleotides matching TRBD1. The CDR3 runs 17 residues. Trimming took 0 bases from V and 8 from J; bases not matched to a gene: 8. The germline gives CDR1 SGHNT, CDR2 YYREEE (reference sequence). The CDR3: CASSLGGAGTGGEKLFF. The CDR3 DNA is TGTGCCAGCAGCTTGGGGGGAGCCGGGACAGGGGGCGAAAAACTGTTTTTT. Looking up the rest from reference TRBV5-4 and TRBJ1-4 gives the full variable domain: ETGVTQSPTHLIKTRGQQVTLRCSSQSGHNTVSWYQQALGQGPQFIFQYYREEENGRGNFPPRFSGLQFPNYSSELNVNALELDDSALYLCASSLGGAGTGGEKLFFGSGTQLSVL.

The gene calls are TRBV29-1 and TRBJ1-5, with TRBD1 matching 8 bases. The CDR3 contains 13 residues. Germline loops: CDR1 SQVTM, CDR2 ANQGSEA. V shed 5 bases, J shed 6 bases, and the junction held 6 bases outside the gene matches. The CDR3 loop is CSVLPGGGQPQHF. As DNA, the CDR3 is TGCAGCGTTCTTCCAGGGGGCGGTCAGCCCCAGCATTTT.

This clonotype was observed at least ten times. This chain links TRBV12-3 or TRBV12-4 with TRBJ2-1; possible D gene TRBD2, 5 bases. Trimming pared 7 bases from V and 3 bases from J, leaving 16 bases between. The CDR3 covers 15 residues. As DNA, the CDR3 is TGTGCCAGCACCTTAAGTGTGGCGGGCTACAATGAGCAGTTCTTC. Translation: CASTLSVAGYNEQFF.

This chain joins TRBV4-2 and TRBJ2-6; 9 nucleotides agree with TRBD1. Trimming took 3 bases from V and 0 from J; bases not matched to a gene: 3. The germline gives CDR1 LGHNA, CDR2 YNFKEQ. The CDR3 has 17 residues. The CDR3, as DNA: TGTGCCAGCAGCCATCTGGGACAGGGCTCTGGGGCCAACGTCCTGACTTTC. Translated: CASSHLGQGSGANVLTF.

This clonotype has at least ten counts. The chain combines TRBV7-9 with TRBJ1-4; no clear D. Germline assignment: CDR1 SEHNR and CDR2 FQNEAQ (reference sequence). Trimming took 5 bases from V and 8 from J, leaving 18 bases between them. This CDR3 has 15 residues. This CDR3 is CASSATRTLVEKLFF. CDR3 sequence (DNA): TGTGCCAGCAGCGCTACCCGGACCTTAGTGGAAAAACTGTTTTTT.

This clonotype appeared many times. The rearrangement joins TRBV7-6 to TRBJ2-3; TRBD2 aligns across 7 bases. The CDR3 has 16 amino acids. Germline V CDR1 and CDR2: SGHVS, FNYEAQ. After removal of 5 bases from V and 0 bases from J, the junction contained 8 bases not matched to a gene. This CDR3 reads CASSPQRGSSTDTQYF. The CDR3 DNA reads TGTGCCAGCAGCCCCCAGCGGGGATCTAGCACAGATACGCAGTATTTT.

This clonotype was counted only a few times. The chain uses TRBV6-5 and TRBJ1-1; no clear D gene. V was shortened by 2 bases and J by 3 bases, with 13 bases between the two germline ends. This CDR3 is 15 amino acids long. Germline V gives CDR1 MNHEY, CDR2 SVGAGI. For the CDR3, the DNA is TGTGCCAGCAGTTACGGAACCGGGTGGCACACTGAAGCTTTCTTT. Translating it yields CASSYGTGWHTEAFF.

This clonotype showed up just a few times. The V gene is TRBV12-3 or TRBV12-4, the J gene TRBJ1-1; D gene uncertain. Trimming took off 3 bases at V and 2 bases at J, with 7 bases between the two ends. The CDR3 contains 13 residues. In nucleotides, the CDR3 is TGTGCCAGCAGTTTTGGGAGTAACACTGAAGCTTTCTTT. Protein: CASSFGSNTEAFF.

The CDR3 here is CASSYYAVVNEQFF. For the CDR3, the DNA is TGTGCCAGCAGTTACTATGCGGTGGTTAATGAGCAGTTCTTC. The J gene is TRBJ2-1, the V gene TRBV6-2 or TRBV6-3; no clear D gene. The germline V and J ends were trimmed by 1 base and 7 bases, with 11 bases remaining between them. Germline values: CDR1 MNHEY, CDR2 SVGEGT. This CDR3 has 14 residues.

This clonotype came up a few times. This rearrangement joins TRBV24-1 to TRBJ2-3; the D is unclear. CDR1 and CDR2 (germline): KGHDR, SFDVKD. The germline V and J ends were trimmed by 3 bases and 9 bases, with 12 bases remaining between them. The CDR3 length is 13 residues. CDR3 DNA sequence: TGTGCCACCAGTGATCCCCCCGTATCCACGCAGTATTTT. It is translated as CATSDPPVSTQYF.

This clonotype was seen ten or more times. V usage is TRBV7-9 and J usage is TRBJ1-1, with D hard to call. Germline CDR1 and CDR2: SEHNR and FQNEAQ (reference sequence). The CDR3 loop spans 13 amino acids. The germline V and J ends were trimmed by 7 bases and 1 base, with 10 bases remaining between them. The CDR3 region has the DNA TGTGCCAGCAACCGGATCGAGAACACTGAAGCTTTCTTT. It translates to CASNRIENTEAFF.

Ten or more counts support this clonotype. V is TRBV3-1 and J is TRBJ2-5; tentatively, D is TRBD1 or TRBD2 (5 bases each). This CDR3 has 12 amino acids. CDR1 is LGHDT and CDR2 is YNNKEL in the germline V gene (reference sequence). Trimming pared 7 bases from V and 5 bases from J, leaving 11 bases between. The CDR3 protein is CASMGVRETQYF. The CDR3 DNA reads as TGTGCCAGCATGGGGGTCCGGGAGACCCAGTACTTC.

This clonotype was observed a few times. The chain combines TRBV24-1 with TRBJ2-2, with D perhaps being TRBD1 or TRBD2 (5 bases each). Germline CDR1 reads KGHDR; CDR2 reads SFDVKD. V gave up 4 bases and J gave up 5 bases, with 13 bases separating them. This CDR3 region has 15 residues. The CDR3 sequence: CATSEWDLGTGELFF. CDR3 nucleotides: TGTGCCACCAGTGAGTGGGACCTCGGTACCGGGGAGCTGTTTTTT.

This clonotype was seen more than once but under ten times. This chain joins TRBV10-3 and TRBJ2-5; possible D gene TRBD1, 6 bases. V was clipped by 4 bases and J by 4 bases, with 7 bases between them. The CDR3 length is 12 residues. Germline CDR1 and CDR2: ENHRY and SYGVKD. The DNA of the CDR3 is TGTGCCATCAGTGTACAGGGAGAGACCCAGTACTTC. Translating gives CAISVQGETQYF.

The chain couples TRBV12-3 or TRBV12-4 to TRBJ2-5; D might be TRBD1 (5 bases). Trimming took 4 bases from V and 5 from J, leaving 14 bases between them. This CDR3 has 14 amino acids. This CDR3 reads CASSWSQGWETQYF. Written as DNA, the CDR3 is TGTGCCAGCAGTTGGTCCCAGGGTTGGGAGACCCAGTACTTC.

In its sample, this clonotype was seen many times. V usage is TRBV7-9 and J usage is TRBJ2-3, with D possibly being TRBD2 (6 bases). The CDR3 is made up of 15 amino acids. Trimming took off 1 base at V and 3 bases at J, with 11 bases between the two ends. The germline V gene encodes CDR1 SEHNR and CDR2 FQNEAQ (reference sequence). CDR3 amino acids: CASSLELEGTDTQYF. Written as DNA, the CDR3 is TGTGCCAGCAGCTTAGAGTTGGAGGGGACAGATACGCAGTATTTT.

The chain combines TRBV5-1 with TRBJ2-3, with TRBD1 matching over 7 bases. Per the germline V gene, CDR1 is SGHRS and CDR2 is YFSETQ. The CDR3 consists of 14 residues. Germline trimming cut 7 bases from V and 0 bases from J; bases unmatched to any gene: 5. CDR3 sequence (DNA): TGCGCCAGCTCCCGGGACAGTAGCACAGATACGCAGTATTTT. Protein product: CASSRDSSTDTQYF.

The chain recombines TRBV7-2 with TRBJ2-2; 10 bases agree with TRBD1. The J segment lost 2 bases and the V segment lost 5 bases, leaving 8 bases of the junction unmatched. This CDR3 has 17 amino acids. Germline loops: CDR1 SGHTA, CDR2 FQGNSA. The CDR3 protein is CASSIRGTGENTGELFF. The CDR3 DNA is TGTGCCAGCAGCATCCGCGGGACAGGGGAAAACACCGGGGAGCTGTTTTTT. Together with reference TRBV7-2 and TRBJ2-2, the CDR3 gives the full variable domain: GAGVSQSPSNKVTEKGKDVELRCDPISGHTALYWYRQSLGQGLEFLIYFQGNSAPDKSGLPSDRFSAERTGGSVSTLTIQRTQQEDSAVYLCASSIRGTGENTGELFFGEGSRLTVL.